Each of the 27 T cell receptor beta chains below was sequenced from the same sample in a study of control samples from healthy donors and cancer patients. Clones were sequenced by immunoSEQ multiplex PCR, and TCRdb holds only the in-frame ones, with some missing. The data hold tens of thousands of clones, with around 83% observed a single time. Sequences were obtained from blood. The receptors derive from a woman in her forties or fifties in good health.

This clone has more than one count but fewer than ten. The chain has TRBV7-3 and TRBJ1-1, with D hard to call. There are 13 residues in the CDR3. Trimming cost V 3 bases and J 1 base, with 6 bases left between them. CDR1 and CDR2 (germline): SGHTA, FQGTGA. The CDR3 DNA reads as TGTGCCAGCAGCTTTCGGGCGAACACTGAAGCTTTCTTT. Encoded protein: CASSFRANTEAFF.

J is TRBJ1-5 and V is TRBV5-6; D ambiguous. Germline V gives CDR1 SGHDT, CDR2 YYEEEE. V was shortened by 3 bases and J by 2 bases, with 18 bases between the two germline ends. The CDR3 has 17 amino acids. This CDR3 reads CASSSNLGKSGNQPQHF. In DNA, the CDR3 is TGTGCCAGCAGCTCCAATCTAGGGAAGTCTGGCAATCAGCCCCAGCATTTT.

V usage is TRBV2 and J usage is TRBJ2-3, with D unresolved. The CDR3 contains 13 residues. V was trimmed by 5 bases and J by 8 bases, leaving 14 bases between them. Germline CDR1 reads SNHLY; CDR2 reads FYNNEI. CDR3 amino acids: CASSSSESGTQYF. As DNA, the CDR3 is TGTGCCAGCAGTTCGAGCGAATCGGGTACGCAGTATTTT. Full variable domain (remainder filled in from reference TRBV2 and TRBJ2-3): EPEVTQTPSHQVTQMGQEVILRCVPISNHLYFYWYRQILGQKVEFLVSFYNNEISEKSEIFDDQFSVERPDGSNFTLKIRSTKLEDSAMYFCASSSSESGTQYFGPGTRLTVL.

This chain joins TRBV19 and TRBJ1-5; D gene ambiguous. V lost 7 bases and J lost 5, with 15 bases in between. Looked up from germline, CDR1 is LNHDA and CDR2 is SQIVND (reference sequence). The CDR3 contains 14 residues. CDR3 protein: CASTMSGIDQPQHF. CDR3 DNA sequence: TGTGCCAGTACCATGTCGGGCATAGATCAGCCCCAGCATTTT.

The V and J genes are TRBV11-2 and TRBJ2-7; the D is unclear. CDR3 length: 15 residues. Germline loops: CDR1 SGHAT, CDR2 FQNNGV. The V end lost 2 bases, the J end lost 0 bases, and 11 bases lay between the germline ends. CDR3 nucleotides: TGTGCCAGCAGCTTACGTGGCCGCTTCTCCTACGAGCAGTACTTC. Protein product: CASSLRGRFSYEQYF. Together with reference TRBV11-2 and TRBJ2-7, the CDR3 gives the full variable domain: EAGVAQSPRYKIIEKRQSVAFWCNPISGHATLYWYQQILGQGPKLLIQFQNNGVVDDSQLPKDRFSAERLKGVDSTLKIQPAKLEDSAVYLCASSLRGRFSYEQYFGPGTRLTVT.

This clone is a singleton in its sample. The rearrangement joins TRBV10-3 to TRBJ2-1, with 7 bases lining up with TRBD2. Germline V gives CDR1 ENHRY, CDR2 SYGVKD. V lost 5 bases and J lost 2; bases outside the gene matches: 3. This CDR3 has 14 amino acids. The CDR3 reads CAISRAGPYNEQFF. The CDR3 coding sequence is TGTGCCATCAGTCGAGCGGGACCCTACAATGAGCAGTTCTTC.

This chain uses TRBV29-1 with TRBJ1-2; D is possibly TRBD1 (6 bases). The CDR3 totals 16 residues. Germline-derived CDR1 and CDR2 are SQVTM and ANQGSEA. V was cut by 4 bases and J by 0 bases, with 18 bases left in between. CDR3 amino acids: CSVVSQGTTANYGYTF. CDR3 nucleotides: TGCAGCGTTGTTTCTCAAGGGACAACAGCTAACTATGGCTACACCTTC. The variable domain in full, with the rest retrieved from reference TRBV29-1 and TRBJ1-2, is SAVISQKPSRDICQRGTSLTIQCQVDSQVTMMFWYRQQPGQSLTLIATANQGSEATYESGFVIDKFPISRPNLTFSTLTVSNMSPEDSSIYLCSVVSQGTTANYGYTFGSGTRLTVV.

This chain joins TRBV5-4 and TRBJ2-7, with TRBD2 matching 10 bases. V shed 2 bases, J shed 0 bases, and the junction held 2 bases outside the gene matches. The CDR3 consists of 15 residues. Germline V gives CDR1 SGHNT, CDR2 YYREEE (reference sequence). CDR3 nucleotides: TGTGCCAGCAGCTTAGCTAGCGGGGGCTCCTACGAGCAGTACTTC. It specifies CASSLASGGSYEQYF.

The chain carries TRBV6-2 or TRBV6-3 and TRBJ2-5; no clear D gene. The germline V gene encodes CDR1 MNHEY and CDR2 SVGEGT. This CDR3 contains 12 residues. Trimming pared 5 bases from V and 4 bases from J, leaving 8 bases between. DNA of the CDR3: TGTGCCAGCAGTCTAAGGGCAGAGACCCAGTACTTC. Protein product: CASSLRAETQYF.

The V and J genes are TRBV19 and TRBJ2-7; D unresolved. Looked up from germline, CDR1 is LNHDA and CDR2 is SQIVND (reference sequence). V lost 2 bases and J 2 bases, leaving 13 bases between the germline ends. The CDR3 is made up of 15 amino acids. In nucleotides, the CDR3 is TGTGCCAGTAGTATAAGAGGCGGAGCACCCTACGAGCAGTACTTC. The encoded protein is CASSIRGGAPYEQYF.

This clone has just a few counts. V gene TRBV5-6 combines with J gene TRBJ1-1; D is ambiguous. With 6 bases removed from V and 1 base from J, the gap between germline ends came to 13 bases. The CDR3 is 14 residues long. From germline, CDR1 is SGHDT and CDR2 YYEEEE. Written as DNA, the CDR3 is TGTGCCAGCACCTTCGGGGTAAGGAACACTGAAGCTTTCTTT. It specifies CASTFGVRNTEAFF.

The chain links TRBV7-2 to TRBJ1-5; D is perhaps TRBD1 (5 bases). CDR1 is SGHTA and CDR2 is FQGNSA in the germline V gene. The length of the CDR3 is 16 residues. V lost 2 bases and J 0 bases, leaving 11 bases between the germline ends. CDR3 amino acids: CASSLTGTYSNQPQHF. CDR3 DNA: TGTGCCAGCAGCTTAACAGGCACTTATAGCAATCAGCCCCAGCATTTT.

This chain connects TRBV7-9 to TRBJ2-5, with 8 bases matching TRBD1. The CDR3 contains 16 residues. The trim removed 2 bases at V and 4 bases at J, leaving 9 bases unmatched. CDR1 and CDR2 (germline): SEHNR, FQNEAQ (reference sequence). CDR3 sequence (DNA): TGTGCCAGCAGCTTAACGGCGACAGGGGCAAGAGAGACCCAGTACTTC. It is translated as CASSLTATGARETQYF.

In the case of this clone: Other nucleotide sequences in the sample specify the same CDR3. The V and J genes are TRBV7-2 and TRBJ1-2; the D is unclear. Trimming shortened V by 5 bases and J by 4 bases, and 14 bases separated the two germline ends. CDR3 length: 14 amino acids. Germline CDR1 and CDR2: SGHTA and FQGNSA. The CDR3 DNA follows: TGTGCCAGCAGCATATACAGCGAAGCCTATGGCTACACCTTC. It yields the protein CASSIYSEAYGYTF.

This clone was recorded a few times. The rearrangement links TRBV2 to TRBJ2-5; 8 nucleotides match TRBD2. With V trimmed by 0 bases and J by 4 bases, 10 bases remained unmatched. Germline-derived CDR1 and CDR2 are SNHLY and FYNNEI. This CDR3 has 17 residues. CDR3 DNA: TGTGCCAGCAGTGAAGCGACGATGCGGGGGGCACGAGAGACCCAGTACTTC. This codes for CASSEATMRGARETQYF.

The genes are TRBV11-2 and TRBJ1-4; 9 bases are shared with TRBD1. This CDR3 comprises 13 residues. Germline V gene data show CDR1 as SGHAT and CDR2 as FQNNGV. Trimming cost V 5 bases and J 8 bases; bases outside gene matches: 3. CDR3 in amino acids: CASSRDREEKLFF. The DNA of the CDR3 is TGTGCCAGCAGCCGGGACAGGGAGGAAAAACTGTTTTTT.

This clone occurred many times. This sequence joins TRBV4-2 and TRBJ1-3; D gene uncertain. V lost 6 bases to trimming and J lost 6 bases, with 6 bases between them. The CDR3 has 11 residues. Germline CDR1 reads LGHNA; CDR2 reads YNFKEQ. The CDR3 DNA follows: TGTGCCAGCAGGCAGGTAAACACCATATATTTT. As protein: CASRQVNTIYF.

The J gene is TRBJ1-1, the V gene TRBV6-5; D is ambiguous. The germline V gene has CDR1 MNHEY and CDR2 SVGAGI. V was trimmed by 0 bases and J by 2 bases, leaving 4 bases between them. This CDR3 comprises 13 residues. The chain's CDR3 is CASSYSENTEAFF. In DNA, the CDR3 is TGTGCCAGCAGTTACTCTGAAAACACTGAAGCTTTCTTT.

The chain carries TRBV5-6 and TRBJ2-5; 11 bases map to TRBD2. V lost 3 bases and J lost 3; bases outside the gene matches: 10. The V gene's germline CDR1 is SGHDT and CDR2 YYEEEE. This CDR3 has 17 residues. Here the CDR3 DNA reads TGTGCCAGCAGCTGGAGCCTAGCGGGGGGCTTCGAAGAGACCCAGTACTTC. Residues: CASSWSLAGGFEETQYF.

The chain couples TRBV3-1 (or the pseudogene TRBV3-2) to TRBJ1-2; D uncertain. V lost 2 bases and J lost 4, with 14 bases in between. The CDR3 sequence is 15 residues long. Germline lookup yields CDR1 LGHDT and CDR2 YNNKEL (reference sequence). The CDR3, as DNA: TGTGCCAGCAGCCAAACCCCGGGGATCACCTATGGCTACACCTTC. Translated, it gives CASSQTPGITYGYTF.

The CDR3 region has the DNA TGTGCCAGCAGCTTGTTCACGGGAGCCTCCTACAATGAGCAGTTCTTC. Amino acid sequence: CASSLFTGASYNEQFF. The rearrangement uses TRBV5-4 and TRBJ2-1; D might be TRBD2 (6 bases). Germline V gene sequence: CDR1 SGHNT, CDR2 YYREEE (reference sequence). CDR3 length equals 16 residues. The ends were cut back, 1 base at V and 0 bases at J, with 11 bases in the middle.

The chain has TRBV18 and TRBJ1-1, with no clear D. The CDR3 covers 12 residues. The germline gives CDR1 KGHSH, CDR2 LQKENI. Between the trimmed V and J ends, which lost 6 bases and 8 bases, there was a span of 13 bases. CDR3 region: CASSPGGDEAFF. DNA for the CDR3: TGTGCCAGCTCCCCAGGTGGAGACGAAGCTTTCTTT.

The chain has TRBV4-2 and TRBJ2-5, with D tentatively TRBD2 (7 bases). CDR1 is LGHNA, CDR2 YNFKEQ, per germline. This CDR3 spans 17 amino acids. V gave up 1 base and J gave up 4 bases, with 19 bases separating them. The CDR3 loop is CASSQVKGGAFGETQYF. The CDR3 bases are TGTGCCAGCAGCCAAGTCAAAGGGGGGGCCTTTGGAGAGACCCAGTACTTC.

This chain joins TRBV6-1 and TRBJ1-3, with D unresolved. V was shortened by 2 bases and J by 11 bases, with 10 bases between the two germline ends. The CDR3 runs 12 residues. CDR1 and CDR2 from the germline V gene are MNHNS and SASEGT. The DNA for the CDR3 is TGTGCCAGCAGTGAAATAAAGGTCGCCATATATTTT. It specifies CASSEIKVAIYF.

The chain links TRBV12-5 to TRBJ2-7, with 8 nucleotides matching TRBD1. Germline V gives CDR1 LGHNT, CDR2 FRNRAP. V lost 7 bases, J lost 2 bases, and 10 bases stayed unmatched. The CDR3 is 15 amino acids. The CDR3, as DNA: TGTGCTAGTGCCCTCGTCGGACAGGGCGCCTACGAGCAGTACTTC. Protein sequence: CASALVGQGAYEQYF.

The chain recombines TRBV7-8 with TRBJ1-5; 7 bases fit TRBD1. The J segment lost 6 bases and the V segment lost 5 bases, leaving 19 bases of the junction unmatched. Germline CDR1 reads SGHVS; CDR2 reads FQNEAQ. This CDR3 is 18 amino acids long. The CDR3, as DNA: TGTGCCAGCAGCCTAAAACCGCTGCTAGGGGGCACCGTTCAGCCCCAGCATTTT. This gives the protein CASSLKPLLGGTVQPQHF.

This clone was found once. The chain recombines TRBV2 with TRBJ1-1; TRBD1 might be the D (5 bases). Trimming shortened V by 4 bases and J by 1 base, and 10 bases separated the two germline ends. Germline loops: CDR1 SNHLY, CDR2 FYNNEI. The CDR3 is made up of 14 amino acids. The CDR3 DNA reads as TGTGCCAGCAGTGTTTCCGGGGCGAACACTGAAGCTTTCTTT. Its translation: CASSVSGANTEAFF.